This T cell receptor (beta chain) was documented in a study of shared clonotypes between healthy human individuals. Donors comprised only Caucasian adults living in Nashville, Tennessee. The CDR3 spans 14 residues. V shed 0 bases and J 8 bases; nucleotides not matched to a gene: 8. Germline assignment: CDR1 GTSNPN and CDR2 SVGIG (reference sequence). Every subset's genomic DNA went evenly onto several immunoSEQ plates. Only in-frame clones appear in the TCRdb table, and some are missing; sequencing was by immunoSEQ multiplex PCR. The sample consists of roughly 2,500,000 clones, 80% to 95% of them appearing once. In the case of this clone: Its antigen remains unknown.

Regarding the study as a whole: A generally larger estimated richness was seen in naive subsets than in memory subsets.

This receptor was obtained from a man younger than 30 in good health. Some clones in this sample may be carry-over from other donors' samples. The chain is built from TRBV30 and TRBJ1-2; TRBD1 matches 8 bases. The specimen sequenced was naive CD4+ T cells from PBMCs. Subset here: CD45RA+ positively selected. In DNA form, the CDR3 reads TGTGCCTGGAGTGTGTGGCAGGGGGCCGGGGGCTACACCTTC. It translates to CAWSVWQGAGGYTF.